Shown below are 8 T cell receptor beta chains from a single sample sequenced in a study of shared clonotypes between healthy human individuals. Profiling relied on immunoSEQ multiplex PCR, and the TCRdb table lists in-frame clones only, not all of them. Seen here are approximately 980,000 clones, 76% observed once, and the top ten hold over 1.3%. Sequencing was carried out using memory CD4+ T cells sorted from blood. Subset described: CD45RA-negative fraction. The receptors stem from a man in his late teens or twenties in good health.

The CDR3: CASSQVTGRGNTIYF. In DNA, the CDR3 is TGTGCCAGTAGTCAAGTTACAGGGAGGGGAAACACCATATATTTT. This chain uses TRBV19 with TRBJ1-3; D may be TRBD1 (6 bases). The germline V gene encodes CDR1 LNHDA and CDR2 SQIVND (reference sequence). This CDR3 is built from 15 residues. The ends were cut back, 5 bases at V and 4 bases at J, with 15 bases in the middle.

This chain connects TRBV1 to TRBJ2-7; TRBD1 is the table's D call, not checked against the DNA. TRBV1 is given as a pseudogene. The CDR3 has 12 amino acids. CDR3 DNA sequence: TGCACCAGCAGCCACCATTCATACGAGCAGTACTTC. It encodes CTSSHHSYEQYF.

CDR3 sequence: CASSPRTGEFGYTF. In nucleotides, the CDR3 is TGCGCCAGCAGCCCAAGGACAGGGGAATTTGGCTACACCTTC. V and J are TRBV5-1 and TRBJ1-2, with 9 bases fitting TRBD1. The germline CDR1 and CDR2 sequences are SGHRS and YFSETQ. With 4 bases clipped from V and 7 bases from J, the junction kept 8 bases outside the gene matches. The CDR3 is 14 amino acids. Full variable domain (missing parts from reference TRBV5-1 and TRBJ1-2): KAGVTQTPRYLIKTRGQQVTLSCSPISGHRSVSWYQQTPGQGLQFLFEYFSETQRNKGNFPGRFSGRQFSNSRSEMNVSTLELGDSALYLCASSPRTGEFGYTFGSGTRLTVV.

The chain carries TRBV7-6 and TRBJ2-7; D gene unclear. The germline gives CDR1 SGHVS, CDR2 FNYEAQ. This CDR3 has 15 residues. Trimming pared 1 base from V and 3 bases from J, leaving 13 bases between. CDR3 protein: CASSLGVGVLYEQYF. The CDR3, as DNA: TGTGCCAGCAGCTTAGGGGTAGGAGTTCTCTACGAGCAGTACTTC.

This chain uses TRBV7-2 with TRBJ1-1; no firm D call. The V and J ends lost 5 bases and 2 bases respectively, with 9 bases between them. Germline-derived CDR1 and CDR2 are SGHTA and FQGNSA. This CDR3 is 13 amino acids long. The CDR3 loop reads CASSLDTNTEAFF. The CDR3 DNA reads TGTGCCAGCAGCCTGGATACTAACACTGAAGCTTTCTTT.

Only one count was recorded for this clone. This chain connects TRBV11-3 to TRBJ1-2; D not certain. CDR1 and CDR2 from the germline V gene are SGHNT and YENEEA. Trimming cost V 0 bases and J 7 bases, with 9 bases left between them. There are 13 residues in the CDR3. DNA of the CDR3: TGTGCCAGCAGCTTAGACGGAGGCGGTGGCTACACCTTC. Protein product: CASSLDGGGGYTF.

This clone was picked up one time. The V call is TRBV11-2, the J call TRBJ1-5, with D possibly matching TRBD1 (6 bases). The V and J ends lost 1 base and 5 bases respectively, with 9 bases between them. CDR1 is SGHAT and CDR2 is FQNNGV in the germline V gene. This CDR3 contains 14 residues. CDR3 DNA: TGTGCCAGCAGCTTAGTGGCAGGGGATCAGCCCCAGCATTTT. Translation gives CASSLVAGDQPQHF.

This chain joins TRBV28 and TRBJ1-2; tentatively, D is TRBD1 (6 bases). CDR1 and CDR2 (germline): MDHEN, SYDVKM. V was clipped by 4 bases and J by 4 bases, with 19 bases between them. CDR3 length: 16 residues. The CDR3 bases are TGTGCCAGCAGTTCGACCGGGGGCGCGACTGGCTATGGCTACACCTTC. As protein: CASSSTGGATGYGYTF.